This T cell receptor (beta chain) originates from a study of cytomegalovirus exposure and HLA in healthy donors (dated by TCRdb to about 2017). With regard to the full study: In an earlier analysis of about 560 of the donors, roughly 300 Gb of sequence data and 120 million or so unique TCR beta sequences from 150 million to 200 million T cells were reported. About 280 gigabases of sequencing data and approximately 84 million unique TCR sequences were included in an early release covering about 620 HLA-typed donors. Of the 300 to 500 genotyped donors, 81% were placed in the genetic ancestry cluster associated with self-reported Caucasian donors. The study was designed to test whether signatures of past pathogen exposure could be identified by cataloging public T cell receptors. The T cell repertoires of around 730 subjects were profiled by immunosequencing and related to cytomegalovirus serostatus. Besides the first cohort of approximately 710 subjects, a separate validation cohort made up of over 95 different subjects was used. To predict cytomegalovirus infection status, the study brought together high-throughput TCR immunosequencing, statistical association of individual TCRs with disease status, and machine learning. To study patterns of TCR occurrence, a later analysis re-analyzed previously published TCR beta repertoires from 666 donors and added high-resolution HLA genotyping. The later analysis used no new phenotypic data to find candidate immune exposures, relying instead on TCR beta sequences and their occurrence across donors. An earlier analysis of 500 to 750 of the donors applied high-throughput TCR beta sequencing to assess whether each TCR beta V gene segment acted as functional or pseudogenic. Alongside the repertoire data, information on donor age, sex, ethnicity and CMV serostatus was compiled. A later genetic analysis took genome-wide SNP genotypes for about 65% of the 666 donors and used that subset as a discovery cohort. All discovery cohort repertoires had been generated using a single sequencing platform. HLA typing included class I and class II loci at four-digit resolution. The number of typed donors differed by locus: roughly 629-640 for A, B, C, DRB1 and DQB1; approximately 530 for DQA1; 606 for DPA1; and about 470 for DPB1. Because of strong linkage in the cohort, 5 or 6 DR-DQ haplotypes were treated as single units for association and clustering. Among some 410 genotyped donors of the cohort, an average of about 220,000 unique TCR beta nucleotide sequences was sequenced per donor, of which about 19% were non-productive.

Concerning this clone itself: There is no known antigen for this receptor. No base quality values were provided; no much bigger clone lies one nucleotide off.

The cohort consisted of 600 to 750 healthy bone marrow donors. At the time of sampling, all cohort members were nominally healthy, though unrecorded immune exposures were likely present. The donor tested CMV seronegative and was one of the 352 seronegative cohort members. A peripheral blood sample was collected from each donor, and TCR beta sequencing was performed on peripheral blood mononuclear cells. The Qiagen DNeasy Blood Extraction Kit was used to extract genomic DNA from the blood cell samples. The CDR1 and CDR2 encoded by the germline V gene are SGHNT and YENEEA. The CDR3 numbers 15 residues from cysteine through phenylalanine. Kept here is only the CDR3 DNA, which spans 45 bases and is read in frame from base 1. Germline trimming amounts to 5 bases on V and 2 bases on J, with 6 as the count of junction bases outside the gene matches. To prepare the library, the immunoSEQ multiplex PCR assay was applied. For the multiplex PCR, a mixture combining 60 forward primers for TCR Vbeta segments and 13 reverse primers for TCR Jbeta segments was used. The CDR3 region of rearranged TCR beta genes was amplified from genomic DNA with a multiplex PCR assay. The Illumina HiSeq System was used to sequence the amplified TCR beta libraries as 87-base-pair reads. Processing in the source paper ran as follows. A later analysis counted 75 million to 100 million unique TCR beta chains across the 666 repertoires, and roughly 10 million of these chains were shared by at least two donors. Raw reads were error-corrected and collapsed into unique sequences by a nearest-neighbor algorithm in which closely related sequences were merged to remove PCR and sequencing errors. Alignment of CDR3 sequences to IMGT reference sequences was used to assign V, D and J gene segments. For a sequence to be retained, a match of at least six nucleotides was required to both a V gene segment and a J gene segment. Rearrangements were classified as productive when the CDR3 lacked stop codons and remained in frame with V and J, and all other rearrangements were classified as non-productive. CDR3 was defined by IMGT convention, running from the second conserved V-encoded cysteine to the conserved J-encoded phenylalanine. The earlier analysis of fewer than 700 of the donors excluded sequences that lacked an unambiguous match to a single V gene segment. In an earlier analysis of about 590 of the donors, a V segment was called functional when productive rearrangements were above 56.7%, and segregating when the standard deviation between donors exceeded 5%. To diagnose cytomegalovirus status from the catalog of TCR beta chain sequences, a statistical classification framework was built. A later analysis assigned V and J genes by comparing TCR nucleotide sequences with IMGT/GENE-DB human TR gene sequences. Using the TCRdist pipeline, a later analysis assigned CDR3 sequences along with most-parsimonious VDJ recombination scenarios. A later analysis defined each TCR beta chain by its CDR3 amino acid sequence plus V-gene family, and excluded reads lacking a unique V-gene family. In a later analysis, 450 to 600 highly shared, low-generation-probability nucleotide sequences were removed to address suspected cross-contamination and a sequencing artifact. In a later analysis, a clonal expansion index for each public chain was calculated from normalized within-repertoire ranks of inferred template counts. A later analysis computed generation probabilities with a VDJ recombination model fitted to out-of-frame rearrangements, and checked the results against IGoR. In a later analysis, hypergeometric tests were used to score TCR-TCR, TCR-HLA and TCR-CMV co-occurrence, with a repertoire-size bias correction applied to TCR pairs. False discovery rates were estimated in a later analysis by permuting HLA or CMV assignments 20 times. In a later analysis, co-occurring TCRs were grouped using DBSCAN, and TCRdist sequence similarity was added for clustering within HLA-allele-positive subsets. Repertoires with fewer than 30,000 or more than 120,000 public chains were left out of co-occurrence clustering, as were about 5 repertoires with anomalous nucleotide sharing. TCRdb stores this immuneACCESS table with in-frame sequences only. Part of the clones is absent; in the studies checked, under half of the shortfall reflects unresolved V genes, and no reason is known for the rest. The D gene and trimming were derived from the DNA, and the V and J assignments and clone size from that table. The sample records approximately 100,000 clones, 64% of which are singletons. The ten largest clonotypes hold under 4% of the sample.

The research as a whole found: According to a later analysis, TCR association rates differed among HLA loci, with DRB1 alleles showing the most associated TCRs and HLA-C alleles showing the fewest. A further reported finding was that TCR beta sequences accurately predicted the HLA-A and HLA-B alleles for most subjects in the first cohort. For the cohort, immune exposure information was limited to CMV serostatus. Some IMGT-functional V segments, including TRBV6-2 and TRBV6-3, could not be distinguished by the 87-base-pair reads and were therefore excluded. In vitro tests confirmed that three of the cytomegalovirus-associated TCR beta chains recognize cytomegalovirus antigens. A later genetic analysis reported fewer N-insertions in productive TCRs among donors in an Asian-associated ancestry cluster than the roughly 700-donor mean. While some public TCRs were present in many individuals, most TCR sequences turned up only very rarely across donors. The study gave a list of 150 to 200 TCR beta chains associated with cytomegalovirus. An earlier analysis of several hundred of the donors showed that most TCR beta V segments appeared in productive rearrangements either about 87% or about 30% of the time, which broadly matched IMGT annotations. According to the authors, the approach could potentially be generalized to other disease states and immunological phenotypes. According to a later analysis, most CMV-associated TCR beta chains appeared to be HLA-restricted, and the HLA associations seemed to be driven largely by CMV exposure. In a later genetic analysis, a missense DCLRE1C variant was associated with V-gene and J-gene trimming of TCR beta chains, and the association was replicated in an independent cohort. In a later analysis, some 18,000 TCR beta sequences were associated with specific HLA alleles at a false discovery rate of 0.05. Because HLA typing was unavailable for some donors at each locus, only the typed subset was used in association tests. A cluster of highly shared sequence variants was judged likely to be a technical artifact of the sequencing pipeline. Because counts were too low, roughly 18 rarely observed V segments, including chromosome 9 orphons, were left out of the earlier analysis of 500 to 650 of the donors. When HLA alleles, especially DR and DQ, strongly co-occurred, TCR associations were difficult to assign to individual alleles. Linkage disequilibrium might explain the correlated functional status among segregating V segments, but an unknown experimental factor could not be excluded. Roughly uniform sequencing depth across donors was assumed in presence/absence analyses, although this assumption may not hold. The classifier was reported to diagnose cytomegalovirus status with high specificity and sensitivity in both the original and validation cohorts. Only TCR beta chains were sequenced in this cohort, and the absence of alpha or paired-chain data limited detectable features. Several of the top co-occurrence clusters appeared to be linked to parvovirus B19, influenza, CMV and Epstein-Barr virus, according to a later analysis. A later analysis found that HLA-associated TCR beta chains were more clonally expanded and had lower generation probabilities than equally common non-associated chains.

This chain joins TRBV11-3 to TRBJ2-3; TRBD1 matches 8 bases in the middle. The specimen was PBMCs. This sequence was found in a man in his fifties or sixties in good health and CMV-seronegative. The sequenced DNA: TGTGCCAGCAGCATCGACAGGGGCTTCACAGATACGCAGTATTTT. Protein translation: CASSIDRGFTDTQYF. The CDR3 plus the reference TRBV11-3 and TRBJ2-3 genes for the other parts give the full variable domain: EAGVVQSPRYKIIEKKQPVAFWCNPISGHNTLYWYLQNLGQGPELLIRYENEEAVDDSQLPKDRFSAERLKGVDSTLKIQPAELGDSAVYLCASSIDRGFTDTQYFGPGTRLTVL.